The rows below give T cell receptor beta chains drawn from one sample of a study of regulatory T cells in long-lasting Graves disease. TCRdb re-analysed the multiplex PCR reads in MiXCR, keeping a single row per CDR3 protein. The sample holds 680,000 or so distinct CDR3 sequences; 15% to 20% are singletons and the top ten take about 17%. These data also featured in a second study, about T cells in Graves' hyperthyroidism and ophthalmopathy.

The specimen comprised peripheral blood mononuclear cells (PBMCs), sampled at new diagnosis, from a patient treated with antithyroid drugs. The receptors stem from a woman aged 25 to 45 with Graves disease. Both conserved end residues are part of each CDR3. The D gene is left open where the match is weak. Only part of the rows carry a size: once, few, many, or a class if the clone is expanded.

few TRBJ2-7 TRBD2 TRBV29-1 TGCAGCGTTGCCCGGGGGGGGCAGAAGGAGCAGTACTTC CSVARGGQKEQYF
many TRBJ1-1 . TRBV14 TGTGCCAGCAGCCAATCCCTCGCCTCGGAAGCTTTCTTT CASSQSLASEAFF
. TRBJ2-2 . TRBV20-1 TGCAGTGCTAGTGGTCCGGGATTTGGCACCGGGGAGCTGTTTTTT CSASGPGFGTGELFF
many TRBJ2-7 TRBD2 TRBV30 TGTGCCTGGACCCGGGACTACGACTACGAGCAGTACTTC CAWTRDYDYEQYF
many TRBJ2-3 . TRBV27 TGTGCCAGCGCCCTACAAGCTCCCGCAGATACGCAGTATTTT CASALQAPADTQYF
. TRBJ2-1 TRBD2 TRBV3-1 TGTGCCAGCAGCCAAGAATGGGGGACCGGGACTAGTCTCAATGAGCAGTTCTTC CASSQEWGTGTSLNEQFF
many TRBJ2-7 . TRBV19 TGTGCCAGTAGAAAAGGACAGACCTACGAGCAGTACTTC CASRKGQTYEQYF
few TRBJ2-2 . TRBV11-3 TGTGCCAGCAGCTTTCTCCCGGAGGCGAACACCGGGGAGCTGTTTTTT CASSFLPEANTGELFF
. TRBJ1-2 . TRBV30 TGTGCCTGGAGTGCTTCTTCGGGGTTGAGCTATGGCTACACCTTC CAWSASSGLSYGYTF
few TRBJ2-4 TRBD1 TRBV20-1 TGCAGTGCGCTACAGGGGTTCGGCAAAAACATTCAGTACTTC CSALQGFGKNIQYF
few TRBJ1-4 TRBD1 TRBV7-2 TGTGCCAGCAGCGAGACCGGGACAGTCGGAAAACTGTTTTTT CASSETGTVGKLFF
. TRBJ2-1 . TRBV10-1 TGCGCCAGCAGCCCCGGACCCTCAAGCTCCTACAATGAGCAGTTCTTC CASSPGPSSSYNEQFF
many TRBJ1-2 . TRBV6-1 TGTGCCAGCGGCTTGGGGGGCCATGGCTACACCTTC CASGLGGHGYTF
. TRBJ2-1 . TRBV6-2/TRBV6-3 TGTGCCACTCGATGGCGCAATGAGCAGTTCTTC CATRWRNEQFF
many TRBJ2-7 TRBD2 TRBV18 TGTGCCAGCTCATCCCTAGCGGGAGTTGACGAGCAGTACTTC CASSSLAGVDEQYF
. TRBJ2-7 . TRBV12-3/TRBV12-4 TGTGCCAGCAGATCGACAGCAAGAGGCGAGCAGTACTTC CASRSTARGEQYF
many TRBJ1-5 TRBD1 TRBV20-1 TGCAGTGCTTATGACAGGGGAGGAAGCAATCAGCCCCAGCATTTT CSAYDRGGSNQPQHF
many TRBJ2-7 . TRBV7-9 TGTGCCAGCAGCTTAGACAGGGAGGTGATCGAGCAGTACTTC CASSLDREVIEQYF
many TRBJ2-5 . TRBV2 TGTGCCAGCAGCCCTTGGACAGATCCACAAGAGACCCAGTACTTC CASSPWTDPQETQYF
few TRBJ2-5 . TRBV27 TGTGCCAGCAGTTTTATCGCTAGAGGACAGCTCACGCAAGAGACCCAGTACTTC CASSFIARGQLTQETQYF
many TRBJ1-5 . TRBV12-5 TGTGCTAGTGGTTTGGTGGCAGGGCAAAGCAATCAGCCCCAGCATTTT CASGLVAGQSNQPQHF
. TRBJ1-1 . TRBV7-9 TGTGCCACCCGAAGTGGGGTGACTGAAGCTTTCTTT CATRSGVTEAFF
few TRBJ1-5 . TRBV27 TGTGCCAGCAGAAAACAAGACGGATATAGCAATCAGCCCCAGCATTTT CASRKQDGYSNQPQHF
few TRBJ1-5 TRBD1 TRBV19 TGTGCCAGTAGTACAGGGGGCCCCAATCAGCCCCAGCATTTT CASSTGGPNQPQHF
. TRBJ2-4 . TRBV5-1 TGCGCCAGCAGCTACGCGGCAGGGGGGAACATTCAGTACTTC CASSYAAGGNIQYF
many TRBJ2-1 . TRBV29-1 TGCAGCGGTGTAACAGGGTTCAATGAGCAGTTCTTC CSGVTGFNEQFF
many TRBJ1-1 . TRBV6-5 TGTGCCAGCAGTTCTCCCGGGAGGCACACTGAAGCTTTCTTT CASSSPGRHTEAFF
many TRBJ1-5 . TRBV12-3/TRBV12-4 TGTGCCAGCAGTTTAAGGCGGGATGGCAATCAGCCCCAGCATTTT CASSLRRDGNQPQHF
few TRBJ1-5 TRBD1 TRBV27 TGTGCCAGCAGGACGAGACAGGGGGATCAGCCCCAGCATTTT CASRTRQGDQPQHF
many TRBJ1-5 . TRBV28 TGTGCCAGCAGTTCCCGGGGACACGGGTTGGGGAAGCCCCAGCATTTT CASSSRGHGLGKPQHF
many TRBJ2-5 . TRBV3-1 TGTGCCAGCAGCCTTCCGGAGGGTAGGGAGACCCAGTACTTC CASSLPEGRETQYF
many TRBJ2-1 . TRBV7-3 TGTGCCAGCAGCGCCGACAGGGAGGATGAGCAGTTCTTC CASSADREDEQFF
. TRBJ2-3 . TRBV5-1 TGCGCCAGCACCGAGGCGGGTGTTGGTAACACAGATACGCAGTATTTT CASTEAGVGNTDTQYF
. TRBJ2-1 TRBD2 TRBV24-1 TGTGCCACCAGTGATACACTAGCGGGAGAGTTCATGGAGCAGTTCTTC CATSDTLAGEFMEQFF
many TRBJ2-7 . TRBV3-1 TGTGCCAGCAGTTACGCGGGGGAGCAGTACTTC CASSYAGEQYF
. TRBJ2-7 . TRBV6-2/TRBV6-3 TGTGCCAGCAGTTCCCCAGGGGGGCCTACCTACGAGCAGTACTTC CASSSPGGPTYEQYF
many TRBJ1-1 . TRBV6-1 TGTGCCAGCAACTTAGCCGGACAGAACACTGAAGCTTTCTTT CASNLAGQNTEAFF
. TRBJ2-3 . TRBV9 TGTGCCAGCAGCGACTCCCCGAGAGGAGATACGCAGTATTTT CASSDSPRGDTQYF
many TRBJ2-1 . TRBV2 TGTGCCAGCAGTCCGTCAGGCGTCCCCGGCTCCTACAATGAGCAGTTCTTC CASSPSGVPGSYNEQFF
many TRBJ2-1 . TRBV28 TGTGCCAGCAGTTTAAGGACAGCCCCAGGGTACAATGAGCAGTTCTTC CASSLRTAPGYNEQFF
many TRBJ2-7 TRBD1 TRBV20-1 TGCAGTGCTAATGGGGACAGGTCACCTGGAACCTACGAGCAGTACTTC CSANGDRSPGTYEQYF
many TRBJ1-5 . TRBV28 TGTGCCAGCAGTTTAAATCTGGGTTTCGGCCAGCCCCAGCATTTT CASSLNLGFGQPQHF
many TRBJ1-1 . TRBV2 TGTGCCAGCACCGGGGAAATGGGCACTGAAGCTTTCTTT CASTGEMGTEAFF
. TRBJ1-2 TRBD1 TRBV10-3 TGTGCCTCGAGGGACAGGGTCGGGAACTATGGCTACACCTTC CASRDRVGNYGYTF
few TRBJ2-7 . TRBV6-1 TGTGCCAGCAGTGTATCGGTATACGAGCAGTACTTC CASSVSVYEQYF